The source of this T cell receptor (beta chain) is a study of blood T cell repertoires in COVID-19. Across the study: Some COVID-19 samples were acute and others convalescent; all came from the United States, Italy and Spain. Nucleic acid was either cDNA or gDNA, and it came from T cells, B-cell-depleted T cells, or PBMCs.

Germline lookup yields CDR1 SGDLS and CDR2 YYNGEE. The CDR3 is 14 residues long. The trim removed 0 bases at V and 4 bases at J, leaving 3 bases unmatched. Libraries were prepared by immunoSEQ multiplex PCR; TCRdb keeps only in-frame clonotypes and omits some of them. The data show some 200,000 clones, with more than 80% seen just once and about 3.3% held by the top ten. The sequenced sample consisted of PBMCs or T cells enriched from blood (not recorded which). The clonotype originates from a woman aged 18-29 years in a cohort exposed to, infected with or recovered from COVID-19 (not recorded which). The chain employs TRBV9 and TRBJ1-2; 7 bases fit TRBD1. CDR3 DNA: TGTGCCAGCAGCGTAGGGGGACAGAGCTATGGCTACACCTTC. This codes for CASSVGGQSYGYTF. Using reference TRBV9 and TRBJ1-2 for the parts outside the CDR3, the full variable domain is DSGVTQTPKHLITATGQRVTLRCSPRSGDLSVYWYQQSLDQGLQFLIQYYNGEERAKGNILERFSAQQFPDLHSELNLSSLELGDSALYFCASSVGGQSYGYTFGSGTRLTVV.